These 25 T cell receptor beta chains originate from one sample sequenced in a study of technical replicates of blood from a few donors. Sequenced by immunoSEQ multiplex PCR; TCRdb stores in-frame clones only, minus some. In the table there are around 83,000 clones, over 90% of which are singletons. Specimen: T cells isolated from PBMCs. Receptors were obtained from a human donor in good health.

V usage is TRBV4-2 and J usage is TRBJ2-7; TRBD2 aligns across 11 bases. CDR3 length equals 18 residues. CDR1 is LGHNA, CDR2 YNFKEQ, per germline. V was clipped by 1 base and J by 0 bases; unmatched bases: 8. The CDR3 protein is CASSQGPSGRTSSYEQYF. DNA of the CDR3: TGTGCCAGCAGCCAAGGCCCTAGCGGGAGGACTAGCTCCTACGAGCAGTACTTC.

The chain carries TRBV11-2 and TRBJ1-3; D call uncertain. V was shortened by 0 bases and J by 0 bases, with 6 bases between the two germline ends. Germline CDR1 is SGHAT and CDR2 is FQNNGV. CDR3 length equals 15 residues. The CDR3 DNA reads as TGTGCCAGCAGCTTAGACTCCGTCTCTGGAAACACCATATATTTT. Residues: CASSLDSVSGNTIYF. Using reference TRBV11-2 and TRBJ1-3 for the parts outside the CDR3, the full variable domain is EAGVAQSPRYKIIEKRQSVAFWCNPISGHATLYWYQQILGQGPKLLIQFQNNGVVDDSQLPKDRFSAERLKGVDSTLKIQPAKLEDSAVYLCASSLDSVSGNTIYFGEGSWLTVV.

In DNA, the CDR3 is TGTGCCAGCAGTTACCTGGGGACTAGCGGGAGCGACCCCTACAATGAGCAGTTCTTC. Protein product: CASSYLGTSGSDPYNEQFF. V is TRBV28 and J is TRBJ2-1; TRBD2 aligns across 14 bases. This CDR3 is built from 19 residues. Germline CDR1 is MDHEN and CDR2 is SYDVKM. The V and J ends lost 4 bases and 2 bases, in that order; junction bases with no gene match: 10.

The V gene is TRBV2, the J gene TRBJ2-3, with unresolved D. V was trimmed by 6 bases and J by 6 bases, leaving 22 bases between them. CDR1 is SNHLY and CDR2 is FYNNEI in the germline V gene. This CDR3 is built from 16 residues. The CDR3 DNA follows: TGTGCCAGCAGAGGTCCCGAGACTCCATATGCGGATACGCAGTATTTT. It codes for CASRGPETPYADTQYF.

This chain connects TRBV6-1 to TRBJ2-7; the D gene is possibly TRBD2 (5 bases). CDR3 size: 15 residues. V dropped 0 bases and J dropped 6 bases, with 15 bases sitting between them. Germline CDR1 reads MNHNS; CDR2 reads SASEGT. DNA for the CDR3: TGTGCCAGCAGTGAAGCGGGAGTAGGAGGATCCGAGCAGTACTTC. Protein sequence: CASSEAGVGGSEQYF.

The chain is built from TRBV6-5 and TRBJ1-5; D is possibly TRBD1 (5 bases). The germline V gene has CDR1 MNHEY and CDR2 SVGAGI. CDR3 size: 15 residues. The V end was cut by 2 bases, the J end by 4 bases, with 12 bases between. CDR3 region: CASSYGRGTNQPQHF. The CDR3, as DNA: TGTGCCAGCAGTTACGGGAGGGGTACGAATCAGCCCCAGCATTTT.

The chain joins TRBV5-4 to TRBJ2-5, with 11 bases fitting TRBD2. V dropped 1 base and J dropped 3; count of bases not matched to a gene: 2. CDR1 and CDR2 from the germline V gene are SGHNT and YYREEE (reference sequence). The CDR3 is 15 residues long. Written as DNA, the CDR3 is TGTGCCAGCAGCTTGCGGGGACTAGCGGAAGAGACCCAGTACTTC. This sequence encodes CASSLRGLAEETQYF.

The rearrangement links TRBV25-1 to TRBJ1-1; D unclear. CDR1 and CDR2 (germline): MGHDK, SYGVNS. Trimming shortened V by 6 bases and J by 5 bases, and 10 bases separated the two germline ends. The CDR3 length is 12 residues. Here the CDR3 reads CASRMDLTEAFF. DNA of the CDR3: TGTGCCAGCAGAATGGACTTAACTGAAGCTTTCTTT.

The V and J genes are TRBV30 and TRBJ2-5; TRBD2 matches at 8 bases. The CDR3 extends over 14 amino acids. Looked up from germline, CDR1 is GTSNPN and CDR2 is SVGIG (reference sequence). V trimming: 2 bases; J trimming: 5 bases; junction bases outside the gene matches: 7. CDR3 in amino acids: CAWSLGGGYETQYF. Here the CDR3 DNA reads TGTGCCTGGAGTCTTGGCGGGGGGTACGAGACCCAGTACTTC.

The rearrangement links TRBV5-4 to TRBJ1-1; weak D call: TRBD1 (6 bases). Trimming pared 4 bases from V and 0 bases from J, leaving 10 bases between. The CDR3 has 14 amino acids. Germline loops: CDR1 SGHNT, CDR2 YYREEE (reference sequence). CDR3: CASSEGDMNTEAFF. CDR3 nucleotide sequence: TGTGCCAGCAGCGAAGGGGACATGAACACTGAAGCTTTCTTT.

V is TRBV9 and J is TRBJ2-7; the match to TRBD2 covers 8 bases. Germline CDR1 SGDLS, CDR2 YYNGEE. The CDR3 covers 14 residues. V trimming: 4 bases; J trimming: 5 bases; junction bases outside the gene matches: 8. The CDR3 DNA sequence: TGTGCCAGCAGCCCCAGGCGGGAGGACCACGAGCAGTACTTC. It is translated as CASSPRREDHEQYF.

This sequence joins TRBV11-2 and TRBJ2-1; maybe TRBD2 (6 bases). Germline assignment: CDR1 SGHAT and CDR2 FQNNGV. V dropped 7 bases and J dropped 0 bases, with 13 bases sitting between them. The CDR3 covers 15 residues. The CDR3 spells CASTAGLSSYNEQFF. CDR3 DNA: TGTGCCAGCACGGCGGGGCTGAGCTCCTACAATGAGCAGTTCTTC.

V gene TRBV27 combines with J gene TRBJ2-7; the D is unclear. The germline V gene encodes CDR1 MNHEY and CDR2 SMNVEV (reference sequence). The CDR3 loop spans 11 amino acids. V was trimmed by 11 bases and J by 3 bases, leaving 11 bases between them. CDR3: CARARGYEQYF. CDR3 nucleotide sequence: TGTGCCCGAGCAAGAGGCTACGAGCAGTACTTC.

CDR3 region: CASRLRTGTSYEQYF. The CDR3 DNA reads as TGCGCCAGCAGGCTCCGGACAGGCACATCCTACGAGCAGTACTTC. The genes are TRBV10-1 and TRBJ2-7; 7 bases are a match to TRBD1. The CDR3 length is 15 residues. The germline gives CDR1 WNHNN, CDR2 SYGVQD (reference sequence). V was clipped by 6 bases and J by 1 base; unmatched bases: 9.

The chain has TRBV29-1 and TRBJ1-5, with D perhaps TRBD1 (6 bases). Trimming shortened V by 5 bases and J by 0 bases, and 11 bases separated the two germline ends. Germline-derived CDR1 and CDR2 are SQVTM and ANQGSEA. The CDR3 length is 14 residues. CDR3 nucleotides: TGCAGCGTTAGGGACACCTATAGCAATCAGCCCCAGCATTTT. Encoded protein: CSVRDTYSNQPQHF.

The chain combines TRBV7-8 with TRBJ2-1; 7 bases align to TRBD2. V lost 1 base, J lost 5 bases, and 5 bases stayed unmatched. This CDR3 region has 15 residues. Germline loops: CDR1 SGHVS, CDR2 FQNEAQ. The CDR3 reads CASSLVRERDNEQFF. The DNA of the CDR3 is TGTGCCAGCAGCTTAGTGCGGGAGCGTGACAATGAGCAGTTCTTC.

The J gene is TRBJ2-5, the V gene TRBV6-5; 9 bases match TRBD2. The trim removed 7 bases at V and 0 bases at J, leaving 6 bases unmatched. This CDR3 comprises 15 residues. Germline V gene lookup returns CDR1 MNHEY and CDR2 SVGAGI. CDR3 in amino acids: CASTNAGGYQETQYF. The CDR3 DNA reads TGTGCCAGCACCAACGCGGGAGGGTACCAAGAGACCCAGTACTTC.

V and J are TRBV25-1 and TRBJ1-2; tentative D call: TRBD1 (6 bases). Trimming took 2 bases from V and 3 from J, leaving 16 bases between them. The germline V gene has CDR1 MGHDK and CDR2 SYGVNS. The CDR3 is 16 residues long. The CDR3 spells CASSEPLPDRYYGYTF. CDR3 sequence (DNA): TGTGCCAGCAGTGAACCCCTCCCAGACAGGTACTATGGCTACACCTTC.

This chain uses TRBV7-2 with TRBJ2-7; possibly TRBD2 for D (6 bases). CDR1 and CDR2 (germline): SGHTA, FQGNSA. CDR3 length: 14 amino acids. The germline V and J ends were trimmed by 1 base and 1 base, with 8 bases remaining between them. CDR3 in amino acids: CASSLGRESYEQYF. CDR3 nucleotides: TGTGCCAGCAGCTTAGGGAGGGAGTCCTACGAGCAGTACTTC.

The chain uses TRBV7-6 and TRBJ2-7; no reliable D call. Germline assignment: CDR1 SGHVS and CDR2 FNYEAQ. The CDR3 consists of 13 residues. The V and J ends lost 1 base and 2 bases respectively, with 6 bases between them. CDR3 DNA sequence: TGTGCCAGCAGCTTAGACAGTCCCTACGAGCAGTACTTC. Its protein product is CASSLDSPYEQYF.

The chain combines TRBV5-1 with TRBJ1-5; 8 bases line up with TRBD1. This CDR3 comprises 14 residues. Germline CDR1 SGHRS, CDR2 YFSETQ. The J segment lost 3 bases and the V segment lost 4 bases, leaving 3 bases of the junction unmatched. CDR3 residues: CASSKQGDNQPQHF. The CDR3 bases are TGCGCCAGCAGCAAACAGGGGGACAATCAGCCCCAGCATTTT.

The chain combines TRBV30 with TRBJ2-3, with TRBD1 matching 7 bases. The germline gives CDR1 GTSNPN, CDR2 SVGIG (reference sequence). Trimming at V came to 5 bases and at J to 1 base, leaving 9 bases not matched to a gene. The CDR3 runs 15 residues. The DNA of the CDR3 is TGTGCCTGGCCCCGACAGGGTCGGGGCACAGATACGCAGTATTTT. It encodes CAWPRQGRGTDTQYF.

This clone was detected once. This chain connects TRBV11-2 to TRBJ2-7; no clear D gene. Germline lookup yields CDR1 SGHAT and CDR2 FQNNGV. This CDR3 has 15 residues. V gave up 6 bases and J gave up 2 bases, with 17 bases separating them. CDR3 nucleotide sequence: TGTGCCAGCAGTTACAGCCTCCTTCCTACCTACGAGCAGTACTTC. Translated, it gives CASSYSLLPTYEQYF.

The V and J genes are TRBV9 and TRBJ1-3; the match to TRBD1 covers 7 bases. The J segment lost 4 bases and the V segment lost 3 bases, leaving 10 bases of the junction unmatched. CDR1 is SGDLS and CDR2 is YYNGEE in the germline V gene. This CDR3 region has 16 residues. The CDR3 loop reads CASSAHPGGAGNTIYF. CDR3 DNA sequence: TGTGCCAGCAGCGCCCACCCAGGGGGTGCGGGAAACACCATATATTTT. The full variable domain, completed using reference TRBV9 and TRBJ1-3, is DSGVTQTPKHLITATGQRVTLRCSPRSGDLSVYWYQQSLDQGLQFLIQYYNGEERAKGNILERFSAQQFPDLHSELNLSSLELGDSALYFCASSAHPGGAGNTIYFGEGSWLTVV.

The chain combines TRBV29-1 with TRBJ1-3; a possible D gene is TRBD1 (5 bases). The V gene lost 3 bases and the J gene lost 2 bases, with 8 bases spanning the gap. The CDR3 consists of 13 residues. Per the germline V gene, CDR1 is SQVTM and CDR2 is ANQGSEA. This chain's CDR3 is CSVDTGAGNTIYF. CDR3 nucleotide sequence: TGCAGCGTTGACACGGGGGCTGGAAACACCATATATTTT.